The 20 T cell receptor beta chains reported below all come from one sample, sequenced in a study of T cells expressing NK-cell markers. TCRdb re-called the 5' RACE reads, yielding one record per CDR3 amino acid sequence without DNA. The sample totals roughly 450,000 distinct CDR3 sequences. Input material: blood T cells: a sorted CD56 or NKG2C T cell subset, CD4+ or CD8+ T cells, or bulk PBMC T cells (not recorded which). The receptor set was obtained from a woman in her 50s in good health.

The rearrangement joins TRBV12-3 or TRBV12-4 to TRBJ2-7; the TRBD2 assignment by TCRdb is unverifiable without DNA. The CDR3 covers 15 residues. This chain's CDR3 is CASSPLAGVAYEQYF.

CDR3 sequence reads: CASSRDNRESNEQFF. The J gene is TRBJ2-1, the V gene TRBV14; without DNA, the TCRdb call of TRBD2 cannot be checked. This CDR3 spans 15 amino acids. The V gene's germline CDR1 is SGHDN and CDR2 FVKESK.

This chain connects TRBV6-2 or TRBV6-3 to TRBJ2-7; TCRdb calls TRBD2, which cannot be checked without DNA. This CDR3 has 14 residues. Germline-derived CDR1 and CDR2 are MNHEY and SVGEGT. The CDR3 reads CASRIAGTSDEQYF.

The chain recombines TRBV6-6 with TRBJ2-7; without DNA, the TCRdb call of TRBD1 cannot be checked. Germline V gene data show CDR1 as MNHNY and CDR2 as SVGAGI (reference sequence). This CDR3 is built from 14 residues. CDR3 protein: CASTDRTGSYEQYF.

The chain has TRBV5-1 and TRBJ2-1; the TRBD1 assignment by TCRdb is unverifiable without DNA. This CDR3 has 14 amino acids. Germline V CDR1 and CDR2: SGHRS, YFSETQ. CDR3 in amino acids: CASSGQGGYNEQFF.

V usage is TRBV19 and J usage is TRBJ1-4. Germline loops: CDR1 LNHDA, CDR2 SQIVND (reference sequence). The CDR3 extends over 15 amino acids. This CDR3 is CASSIDQGWGEKLFF.

J is TRBJ2-1 and V is TRBV24-1; the TRBD2 assignment by TCRdb is unverifiable without DNA. Germline values: CDR1 KGHDR, CDR2 SFDVKD. The CDR3 consists of 15 residues. The CDR3 here is CATSDFPSGILEQFF.

The chain employs TRBV6-2 or TRBV6-3 and TRBJ2-1; TCRdb reports TRBD2, a call that lacks DNA to check it against. The CDR3 has 11 amino acids. The germline CDR1 and CDR2 sequences are MNHEY and SVGEGT. This chain's CDR3 is CASTERDYQFF.

The V gene is TRBV7-9, the J gene TRBJ2-6; TCRdb selects TRBD1, and the lack of DNA leaves this call unchecked. The CDR3 runs to 15 residues. The germline gives CDR1 SEHNR, CDR2 FQNEAQ (reference sequence). The CDR3 here is CASSRGQSGANVLTF.

The chain carries TRBV6-6 and TRBJ2-1; TCRdb designates TRBD1, a call that cannot be tested without DNA. The germline V gene has CDR1 MNHNY and CDR2 SVGAGI (reference sequence). There are 15 residues in the CDR3. The CDR3 region is CASSYPGQGTNEQFF.

V usage is TRBV24-1 and J usage is TRBJ2-2; TCRdb gives TRBD1 as the D gene, but with no DNA this cannot be confirmed. The CDR3 is 16 amino acids. CDR1 and CDR2 from the germline V gene are KGHDR and SFDVKD. CDR3 region: CATSDLKDRGTGELFF.

The rearrangement joins TRBV29-1 to TRBJ1-2; TCRdb indicates TRBD1, and absent DNA this call remains unverified. Looked up from germline, CDR1 is SQVTM and CDR2 is ANQGSEA. The CDR3 covers 14 residues. CDR3 loop: CSVGSGTATYGYTF.

CDR3 protein: CASSRMRQGYNEQFF. V is TRBV5-1 and J is TRBJ2-1; TCRdb's assignment of TRBD1 cannot be checked, as there is no DNA. The CDR3 sequence is 15 residues long. CDR1 is SGHRS and CDR2 is YFSETQ in the germline V gene.

The chain recombines TRBV20-1 with TRBJ2-1. CDR1 is DFQATT and CDR2 is SNEGSKA in the germline V gene (reference sequence). The CDR3 totals 14 residues. The CDR3 reads CSAKARILYNEQFF.

V is TRBV5-1 and J is TRBJ1-1; without DNA, the TCRdb call of TRBD1 cannot be checked. Germline CDR1 is SGHRS and CDR2 is YFSETQ. The CDR3 is 17 residues long. CDR3 in amino acids: CASSLSGSGQSRTEAFF.

The rearrangement uses TRBV10-3 and TRBJ2-2; TCRdb returns TRBD2, unconfirmable since there is no DNA. The CDR3 is 15 residues long. Germline V gene data show CDR1 as ENHRY and CDR2 as SYGVKD. The CDR3 sequence: CAIRSRDSITGELFF.

The J gene is TRBJ2-2, the V gene TRBV12-3 or TRBV12-4. The CDR3 runs 14 residues. CDR3 in amino acids: CASSLVSGAGELFF.

This rearrangement joins TRBV10-3 to TRBJ2-2; the D call from TCRdb, TRBD2, cannot be confirmed without DNA. CDR3 size: 13 residues. In germline, CDR1 is ENHRY, CDR2 SYGVKD. The CDR3 protein is CAISEGPGGELFF.

V is TRBV27 and J is TRBJ2-7; without DNA, the TCRdb call of TRBD2 cannot be checked. Germline loops: CDR1 MNHEY, CDR2 SMNVEV (reference sequence). This CDR3 has 16 residues. The CDR3 here is CASSETRGTSFTEQYF.

The chain is built from TRBV5-1 and TRBJ1-4; TCRdb's D gene call, TRBD1, goes unchecked for lack of DNA. This CDR3 spans 13 amino acids. From germline, CDR1 is SGHRS and CDR2 YFSETQ. The CDR3 region is CASSSGDDEKLFF.